Reported below is one T cell receptor beta chain. The data are from a study of spatial heterogeneity in lung cancer. Study details: Available PBMC from follow-up, collected a median of about two years after resection, underwent sequencing. Beta-chain sequences consistently outnumbered alpha-chain sequences in detection. The average count in raw reads for each unique TCR and UMI combination exceeded eight appearances.

Time point: blood at routine non-recurrence follow-up after resection. Tumor, nontumor lung or frozen PBMC supplied whole RNA that was sequenced unsorted. MiXCR, applied by TCRdb to the 5' RACE reads, yields one record per CDR3 protein. The sample comprises about 43,000 distinct CDR3 sequences, around 21% of which are singletons, and under 8% rests with the top ten. CDR1 and CDR2 from the germline V gene are SGDLS and YYNGEE. V lost 2 bases and J lost 6, with 9 bases in between. This CDR3 region has 13 residues. V is TRBV9 and J is TRBJ1-3; maybe TRBD1 (5 bases). This TCR derives from a female donor with early-stage non-small cell lung cancer. The sequencing used PBMCs, collected at follow-up. DNA of the CDR3: TGTGCCAGCAGCGTGGGGACTGCAAACACCATATATTTT. Translating it yields CASSVGTANTIYF.